A single T cell receptor beta chain is shown here with its context. This CDR3 is built from 13 residues. Per germline, CDR1 SGHTA and CDR2 FQGNSA. V lost 0 bases, J lost 11 bases, and 8 bases lay in between. Produced via immunoSEQ multiplex PCR; TCRdb's table is partial and in-frame only. Among around 52,000 clones listed, about 90% were seen once. This sample stems from a study of T cell changes during pregnancy in multiple sclerosis. The gene calls are TRBV7-2 and TRBJ1-6; D might be TRBD1 (5 bases). The input for sequencing was CD4+ T cells from peripheral blood mononuclear cells, taken in the second trimester of pregnancy. This clonotype was sampled from a female donor with multiple sclerosis, enrolled in a pregnancy study. The DNA of the CDR3 is TGTGCCAGCAGCTTAGCCAGGGTAGCACCCCTCCACTTT. Amino acids: CASSLARVAPLHF.